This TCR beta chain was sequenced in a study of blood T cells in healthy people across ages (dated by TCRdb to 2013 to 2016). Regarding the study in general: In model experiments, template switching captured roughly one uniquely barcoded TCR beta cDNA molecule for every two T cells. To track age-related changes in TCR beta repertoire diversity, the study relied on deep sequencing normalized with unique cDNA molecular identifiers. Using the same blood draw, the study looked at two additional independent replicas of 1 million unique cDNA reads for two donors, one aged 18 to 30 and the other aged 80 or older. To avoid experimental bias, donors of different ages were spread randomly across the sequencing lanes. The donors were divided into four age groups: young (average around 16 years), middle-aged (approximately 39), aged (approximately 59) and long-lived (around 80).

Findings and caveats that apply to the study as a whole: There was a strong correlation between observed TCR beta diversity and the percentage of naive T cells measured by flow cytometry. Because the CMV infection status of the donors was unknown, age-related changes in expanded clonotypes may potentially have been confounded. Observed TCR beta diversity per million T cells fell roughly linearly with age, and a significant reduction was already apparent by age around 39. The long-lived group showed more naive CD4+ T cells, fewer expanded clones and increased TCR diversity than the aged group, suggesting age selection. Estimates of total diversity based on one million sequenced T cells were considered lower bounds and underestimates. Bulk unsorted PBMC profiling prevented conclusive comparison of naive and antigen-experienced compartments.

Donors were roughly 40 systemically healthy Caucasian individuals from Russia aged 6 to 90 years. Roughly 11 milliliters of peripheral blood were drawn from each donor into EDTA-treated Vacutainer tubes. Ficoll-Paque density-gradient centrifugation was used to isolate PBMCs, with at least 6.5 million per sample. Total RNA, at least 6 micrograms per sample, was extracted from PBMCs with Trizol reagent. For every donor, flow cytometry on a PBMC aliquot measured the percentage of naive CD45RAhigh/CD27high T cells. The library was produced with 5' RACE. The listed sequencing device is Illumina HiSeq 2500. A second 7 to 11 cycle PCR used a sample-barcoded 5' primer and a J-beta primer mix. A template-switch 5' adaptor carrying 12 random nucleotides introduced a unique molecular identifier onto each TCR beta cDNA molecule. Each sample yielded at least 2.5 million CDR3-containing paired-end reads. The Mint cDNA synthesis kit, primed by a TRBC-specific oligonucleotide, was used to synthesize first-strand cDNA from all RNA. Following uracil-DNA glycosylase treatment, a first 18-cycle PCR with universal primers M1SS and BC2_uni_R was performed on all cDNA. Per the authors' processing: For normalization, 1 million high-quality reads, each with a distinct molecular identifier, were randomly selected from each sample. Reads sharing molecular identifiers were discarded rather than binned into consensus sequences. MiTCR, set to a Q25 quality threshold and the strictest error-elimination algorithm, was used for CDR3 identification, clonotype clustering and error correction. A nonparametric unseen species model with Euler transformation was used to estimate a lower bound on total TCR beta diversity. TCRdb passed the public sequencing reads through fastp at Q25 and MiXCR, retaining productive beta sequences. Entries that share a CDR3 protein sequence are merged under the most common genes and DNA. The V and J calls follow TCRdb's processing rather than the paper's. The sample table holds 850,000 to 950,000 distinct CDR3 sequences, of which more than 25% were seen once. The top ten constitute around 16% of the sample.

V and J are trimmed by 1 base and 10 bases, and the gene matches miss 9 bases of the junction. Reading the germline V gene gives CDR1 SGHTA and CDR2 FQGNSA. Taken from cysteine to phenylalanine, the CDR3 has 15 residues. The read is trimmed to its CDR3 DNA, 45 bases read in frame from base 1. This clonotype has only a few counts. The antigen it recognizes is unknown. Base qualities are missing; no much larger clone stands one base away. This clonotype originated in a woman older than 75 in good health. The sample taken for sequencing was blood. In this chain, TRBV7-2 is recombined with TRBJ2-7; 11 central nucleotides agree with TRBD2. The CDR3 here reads CASSLEVAGGRSQYF. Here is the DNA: TGTGCCAGCAGCTTAGAGGTAGCGGGGGGGCGGTCCCAGTACTTC.